The 30 T cell receptor beta chains below were found in one sample sequenced in a study of shared clonotypes between healthy human individuals. The naive CD8 fraction comprised CD45RO-negative cells positively selected for CCR7 and excluded terminally differentiated effector memory CD45RA+ cells. This table comes from immunoSEQ multiplex PCR, and its TCRdb copy is limited to in-frame clones, with some not included. The sample gives some 2.1 million clones, roughly 93% of which show up once; under 2% is in the top ten. The sequenced sample was naive CD8+ T cells from PBMCs. These receptors were taken from a man between 18 and 35 years old in good health. Some clones in this sample may be carry-over from other donors' samples.

This clone was seen only once. CDR3 DNA sequence: TGTGCCAGCAGGGATCGGACAGGGTGTTCATCCTACGAGCAGTACTTC. This encodes CASRDRTGCSSYEQYF. The rearrangement uses TRBV6-4 and TRBJ2-7, with 8 bases matching TRBD1. Germline V CDR1 and CDR2: MRHNA, SNTAGT. V gave up 6 bases and J gave up 1 base; unmatched junction bases: 11. This CDR3 contains 16 residues.

To note about this clone: This specimen includes other DNA sequences encoding the same CDR3. In nucleotides, the CDR3 is TGTGCCAGCAGCTCGGACTCTTCCTCCTACAATGAGCAGTTCTTC. Protein: CASSSDSSSYNEQFF. The rearrangement uses TRBV7-3 and TRBJ2-1; D might be TRBD2 (5 bases). V lost 4 bases and J 0 bases, leaving 10 bases between the germline ends. The CDR3 totals 15 residues. The V gene's germline CDR1 is SGHTA and CDR2 FQGTGA.

This clone was picked up one time. The rearrangement uses TRBV7-9 and TRBJ2-7; possibly TRBD1 for D (5 bases). Trimming stripped 3 bases from V and 4 bases from J, with 13 bases between. The germline gives CDR1 SEHNR, CDR2 FQNEAQ (reference sequence). The CDR3 totals 14 residues. The CDR3 region has the DNA TGTGCCAGCAGCTTCACCCTAGGACAATACGAGCAGTACTTC. This sequence encodes CASSFTLGQYEQYF.

The CDR3 DNA sequence: TGCGCCAGCAGTATGGGACAGCGTCACACAGATACGCAGTATTTT. It is translated as CASSMGQRHTDTQYF. This chain joins TRBV10-2 and TRBJ2-3, with TRBD1 matching 7 bases. Germline values: CDR1 WSHSY, CDR2 SAAADI. Trimming took 5 bases from V and 2 from J; bases not matched to a gene: 7. The CDR3 is made up of 15 amino acids.

The chain employs TRBV2 and TRBJ2-7; TRBD1 matches at 10 bases. From germline, CDR1 is SNHLY and CDR2 FYNNEI. V was pared by 7 bases and J by 3 bases, with 6 bases of the junction left unmatched. CDR3 length: 14 residues. CDR3 DNA: TGTGCCAGCACAGGACGGACAGGGGGCTACGAGCAGTACTTC. This codes for CASTGRTGGYEQYF.

The J gene is TRBJ1-1, the V gene TRBV4-1; maybe TRBD1 (6 bases). V lost 2 bases, J lost 1 base, and 14 bases lay in between. CDR1 MGHRA and CDR2 YSYEKL come from the germline V gene. The CDR3 is made up of 16 amino acids. The CDR3 nucleotides are TGCGCCAGCAGCCAACAGACTTGGGGGCGGAACACTGAAGCTTTCTTT. Its translation: CASSQQTWGRNTEAFF.

CDR3 sequence reads: CASSLSGASSYEQYF. CDR3 nucleotide sequence: TGTGCCAGCAGCCTATCCGGGGCCTCCTCCTACGAGCAGTACTTC. The genes are TRBV7-9 and TRBJ2-7; D may be TRBD1 or TRBD2 (5 bases each). Trimming cost V 5 bases and J 0 bases, with 14 bases left between them. Germline values: CDR1 SEHNR, CDR2 FQNEAQ (reference sequence). The CDR3 is 15 residues long.

This clone was observed a single time. The chain has TRBV15 and TRBJ2-1; no reliable D call. This CDR3 has 13 amino acids. Trimming took 4 bases from V and 9 from J, leaving 13 bases between them. Germline V gives CDR1 LNHNV, CDR2 YYDKDF (reference sequence). The CDR3 DNA reads as TGTGCCACCAGCACCCTAACCATAGGTGAGCAGTTCTTC. It encodes CATSTLTIGEQFF. The variable domain in full, with the rest retrieved from reference TRBV15 and TRBJ2-1, is DAMVIQNPRYQVTQFGKPVTLSCSQTLNHNVMYWYQQKSSQAPKLLFHYYDKDFNNEADTPDNFQSRRPNTSFCFLDIRSPGLGDTAMYLCATSTLTIGEQFFGPGTRLTVL.

The rearrangement links TRBV11-2 to TRBJ2-7; 7 bases are shared with TRBD1. CDR1 SGHAT and CDR2 FQNNGV come from the germline V gene. This CDR3 region has 15 residues. The junction had 9 bases not matched to a gene; V was cut back by 5 bases and J by 2 bases. The CDR3 bases are TGTGCCAGCAGCCCGGGACAGCTTCTTACCTACGAGCAGTACTTC. Encoded protein: CASSPGQLLTYEQYF.

Points on this clone: The same CDR3 can be traced to other DNA sequences in this sample. V usage is TRBV27 and J usage is TRBJ2-7; 8 nucleotides align to TRBD2. Unmatched junction bases numbered 6, after V lost 5 bases and J lost 3 bases. The CDR3 contains 14 residues. Germline V gene lookup returns CDR1 MNHEY and CDR2 SMNVEV (reference sequence). The CDR3 loop is CASSPGAGGYEQYF. CDR3 DNA sequence: TGTGCCAGCAGTCCAGGTGCGGGGGGCTACGAGCAGTACTTC.

This chain links TRBV9 with TRBJ2-1; 8 bases match TRBD2. The CDR3 spans 14 residues. Germline lookup yields CDR1 SGDLS and CDR2 YYNGEE. J gave up 10 bases and V 7 bases, and 13 bases lay outside the gene matches. CDR3 coding DNA: TGTGCCAGCTCCGGGACTAGTACCTTCAGAGAGCAGTTCTTC. Protein: CASSGTSTFREQFF.

The gene calls are TRBV27 and TRBJ2-7, with D tentatively TRBD1 or TRBD2 (5 bases each). With 4 bases removed from V and 0 bases from J, the gap between germline ends came to 13 bases. The V gene's germline CDR1 is MNHEY and CDR2 SMNVEV (reference sequence). This CDR3 spans 15 amino acids. The CDR3 loop is CASSYYGTSSYEQYF. CDR3 nucleotide sequence: TGTGCCAGCAGTTATTACGGGACGAGCTCCTACGAGCAGTACTTC.

With respect to this clone: In the same sample, other DNA sequences code for this CDR3. CDR3 amino acids: CASSLGGRETQYF. In DNA, the CDR3 is TGTGCCAGCAGCTTAGGGGGAAGAGAGACCCAGTACTTC. The V call is TRBV5-6, the J call TRBJ2-5, with TRBD1 as a possible D gene (6 bases). V lost 2 bases to trimming and J lost 4 bases, with 9 bases between them. CDR1 and CDR2 (germline): SGHDT, YYEEEE. CDR3 length: 13 amino acids.

This chain connects TRBV18 to TRBJ1-5, with D possibly being TRBD1 (5 bases). CDR3 length: 15 residues. The germline CDR1 and CDR2 sequences are KGHSH and LQKENI. V was cut by 3 bases and J by 1 base, with 10 bases left in between. DNA for the CDR3: TGTGCCAGCTCACCGGCCCGGGACAGCAATCAGCCCCAGCATTTT. It is translated as CASSPARDSNQPQHF.

The chain combines TRBV28 with TRBJ2-7; D possibly corresponds to TRBD2 (6 bases). The CDR3 sequence is 15 residues long. The germline V gene has CDR1 MDHEN and CDR2 SYDVKM. V was pared by 2 bases and J by 1 base, with 12 bases between. The CDR3 spells CASSLISGASYEQYF. CDR3 DNA: TGTGCCAGCAGTTTAATTTCGGGAGCTTCCTACGAGCAGTACTTC.

The chain is built from TRBV7-2 and TRBJ1-2, with D unresolved. V lost 1 base to trimming and J lost 8 bases, with 17 bases between them. This CDR3 contains 15 residues. Germline V lookup: CDR1 SGHTA, CDR2 FQGNSA. CDR3 nucleotide sequence: TGTGCCAGCAGCTTAGTAGGTTTGGGGTCTGGAGGCTACACCTTC. This codes for CASSLVGLGSGGYTF.

This clone has a single count. Germline and junction disagree at one end, which may indicate a read error. V and J are TRBV4-1 and TRBJ2-7, with a weak D call TRBD2 (5 bases). Looked up from germline, CDR1 is MGHRA and CDR2 is YSYEKL. This CDR3 is 15 amino acids long. The CDR3 here is CASSEEELEGYEQYF. In nucleotides, the CDR3 is TGCGCCAGCAGCGAAGAGGAACTAGAAGGATACGAGCAGTACTTC.

The chain has TRBV29-1 and TRBJ1-2; possible D gene TRBD1, 6 bases. This CDR3 is 12 amino acids long. Per germline, CDR1 SQVTM and CDR2 ANQGSEA. Trimming removed 4 bases from V and 5 bases from J, with 11 bases in between. The DNA of the CDR3 is TGCAGCGTTGCTTGGGGGCAGTATGGCTACACCTTC. Translated, it gives CSVAWGQYGYTF.

This chain connects TRBV7-8 to TRBJ2-3; TRBD1 aligns across 8 bases. CDR1 is SGHVS, CDR2 FQNEAQ, per germline. With 3 bases clipped from V and 9 bases from J, the junction kept 14 bases outside the gene matches. This CDR3 contains 16 residues. This chain's CDR3 is CASSFGQGYISGTQYF. The DNA of the CDR3 is TGTGCCAGCAGCTTTGGACAGGGTTATATCAGCGGGACGCAGTATTTT.

The rearrangement links TRBV2 to TRBJ1-3; 8 bases align to TRBD1. Per germline, CDR1 SNHLY and CDR2 FYNNEI. Trimming cost V 5 bases and J 2 bases; bases outside gene matches: 8. The CDR3 contains 16 residues. The CDR3 DNA follows: TGTGCCAGCAGTCAACTAACAGGGGGTCCTGGAAACACCATATATTTT. It yields the protein CASSQLTGGPGNTIYF.

This sequence joins TRBV6-5 and TRBJ1-1, with D possibly being TRBD1 (5 bases). There are 15 residues in the CDR3. In germline, CDR1 is MNHEY, CDR2 SVGAGI. Trimming took 1 base from V and 3 from J, leaving 12 bases between them. The CDR3 sequence is CASSYFAGGDTEAFF. In DNA, the CDR3 is TGTGCCAGCAGTTACTTTGCGGGGGGGGACACTGAAGCTTTCTTT.

This clone has a single count. The chain recombines TRBV4-1 with TRBJ2-3; D may correspond to TRBD1 or TRBD2 (5 bases each). Trimming took 1 base from V and 1 from J, leaving 12 bases between them. Germline V gene lookup returns CDR1 MGHRA and CDR2 YSYEKL. This CDR3 has 16 amino acids. In nucleotides, the CDR3 is TGCGCCAGCAGCCAAGTGGCCGGGGCTGGCACAGATACGCAGTATTTT. It encodes CASSQVAGAGTDTQYF.

As regards this clone: The same CDR3 can be traced to other DNA sequences in this sample. The chain carries TRBV5-8 and TRBJ2-7; D unresolved. The CDR3 has 14 amino acids. Trimming removed 1 base at V and 0 bases at J, with 8 bases between. Germline CDR1 is SGHTS and CDR2 is YDEGEE. In nucleotides, the CDR3 is TGTGCCAGCAGCTTGTGGGGTTCCTCCTACGAGCAGTACTTC. This translates into CASSLWGSSYEQYF.

The chain recombines TRBV28 with TRBJ1-4; D gene uncertain. V was pared by 7 bases and J by 7 bases, with 13 bases between. This CDR3 contains 13 residues. CDR1 and CDR2 (germline): MDHEN, SYDVKM. This CDR3 reads CASTLRSVEKLFF. The CDR3 DNA is TGTGCCAGCACCTTGAGGTCAGTTGAAAAACTGTTTTTT.

This chain joins TRBV14 and TRBJ1-1; possible D gene TRBD1, 6 bases. Trimming stripped 6 bases from V and 1 base from J, with 15 bases between. The CDR3 totals 15 residues. Germline V CDR1 and CDR2: SGHDN, FVKESK. Written as DNA, the CDR3 is TGTGCCAGCAGTCCGGTTCTAGGGGGGAACACTGAAGCTTTCTTT. Translated: CASSPVLGGNTEAFF.

This clone was seen a handful of times. The rearrangement uses TRBV2 and TRBJ1-5, with a possible D match to TRBD1 (5 bases). The CDR3 runs 15 residues. Germline values: CDR1 SNHLY, CDR2 FYNNEI. The V and J ends lost 3 bases and 5 bases respectively, with 14 bases between them. The CDR3, as DNA: TGTGCCAGCAGTGAGGTTCCAGGGTGGGATCAGCCCCAGCATTTT. This translates into CASSEVPGWDQPQHF. The whole variable domain, remainder taken from reference TRBV2 and TRBJ1-5, is EPEVTQTPSHQVTQMGQEVILRCVPISNHLYFYWYRQILGQKVEFLVSFYNNEISEKSEIFDDQFSVERPDGSNFTLKIRSTKLEDSAMYFCASSEVPGWDQPQHFGDGTRLSIL.

The J gene is TRBJ2-1, the V gene TRBV12-5; TRBD2 aligns across 11 bases. The V segment lost 5 bases and the J segment 7 bases; nucleotides outside the gene matches: 10. Germline values: CDR1 LGHNT, CDR2 FRNRAP. The CDR3 extends over 16 amino acids. CDR3 bases: TGTGCTAGTGGTGAAGTACTAGCGGGAGCAACGAATGAGCAGTTCTTC. Translated: CASGEVLAGATNEQFF. Complete variable domain (other parts from reference TRBV12-5 and TRBJ2-1): DARVTQTPRHKVTEMGQEVTMRCQPILGHNTVFWYRQTMMQGLELLAYFRNRAPLDDSGMPKDRFSAEMPDATLATLKIQPSEPRDSAVYFCASGEVLAGATNEQFFGPGTRLTVL.

This chain links TRBV7-8 with TRBJ2-3; 10 nucleotides align to TRBD1. Germline CDR1 reads SGHVS; CDR2 reads FQNEAQ. The junction had 9 bases not matched to a gene; V was cut back by 5 bases and J by 4 bases. CDR3 length: 16 amino acids. The CDR3 DNA reads TGTGCCAGCAGCCCCGGGACAGGGGTTCTTGCAGATACGCAGTATTTT. Its translation: CASSPGTGVLADTQYF.

The V and J genes are TRBV7-9 and TRBJ2-1; D unclear. The CDR3 contains 12 residues. CDR1 and CDR2 (germline): SEHNR, FQNEAQ (reference sequence). V dropped 2 bases and J dropped 10 bases, with 9 bases sitting between them. CDR3 bases: TGTGCCAGCAGCTTACCCGGATCCGAGCAGTTCTTC. It translates to CASSLPGSEQFF.

This clone was recorded only once. The chain employs TRBV9 and TRBJ2-7; unclear D gene. There are 13 residues in the CDR3. Trimming shortened V by 5 bases and J by 2 bases, and 11 bases separated the two germline ends. The germline V gene encodes CDR1 SGDLS and CDR2 YYNGEE. CDR3 region: CASSESGTYEQYF. CDR3 nucleotides: TGTGCCAGCAGTGAGAGTGGTACCTACGAGCAGTACTTC.